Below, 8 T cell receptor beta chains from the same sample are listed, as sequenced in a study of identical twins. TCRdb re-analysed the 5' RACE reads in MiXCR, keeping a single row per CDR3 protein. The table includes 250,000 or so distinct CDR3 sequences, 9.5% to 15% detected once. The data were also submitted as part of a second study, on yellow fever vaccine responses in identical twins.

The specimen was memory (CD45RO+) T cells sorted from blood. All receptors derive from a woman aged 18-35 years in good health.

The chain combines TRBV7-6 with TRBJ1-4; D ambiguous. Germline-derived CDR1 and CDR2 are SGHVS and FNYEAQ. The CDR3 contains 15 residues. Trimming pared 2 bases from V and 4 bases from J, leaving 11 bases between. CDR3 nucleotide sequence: TGTGCCAGCAGCTTAAGTGGGTTAAATAATGAAAAACTGTTTTTT. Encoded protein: CASSLSGLNNEKLFF.

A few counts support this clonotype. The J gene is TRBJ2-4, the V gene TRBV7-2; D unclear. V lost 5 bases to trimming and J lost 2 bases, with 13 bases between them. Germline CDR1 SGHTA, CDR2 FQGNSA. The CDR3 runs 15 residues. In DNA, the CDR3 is TGTGCCAGCAGCCCCGCAGGTGGGACCAAAAACATTCAGTACTTC. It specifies CASSPAGGTKNIQYF.

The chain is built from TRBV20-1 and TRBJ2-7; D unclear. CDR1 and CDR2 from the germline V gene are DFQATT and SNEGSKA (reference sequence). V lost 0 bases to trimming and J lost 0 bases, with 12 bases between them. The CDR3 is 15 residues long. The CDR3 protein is CSARDRPLISYEQYF. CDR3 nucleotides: TGCAGTGCTAGAGATCGGCCCCTTATCTCCTACGAGCAGTACTTC.

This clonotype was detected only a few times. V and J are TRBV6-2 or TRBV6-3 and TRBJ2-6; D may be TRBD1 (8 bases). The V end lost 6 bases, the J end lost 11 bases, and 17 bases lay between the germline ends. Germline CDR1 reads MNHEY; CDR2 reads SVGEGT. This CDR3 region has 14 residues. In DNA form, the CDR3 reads TGTGCCAGCAGCCGGACAGGGAGGGAGGACGTCCTGACTTTC. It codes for CASSRTGREDVLTF.

CDR3 DNA: TGTGCCAGCAGCTCGGTCTCTGGGGCCAACGTCCTGACTTTC. It yields the protein CASSSVSGANVLTF. The gene calls are TRBV7-2 and TRBJ2-6, with no clear D. The CDR3 sequence is 14 residues long. The germline gives CDR1 SGHTA, CDR2 FQGNSA. Trimming removed 4 bases from V and 0 bases from J, with 4 bases in between. The variable domain in full, with the rest retrieved from reference TRBV7-2 and TRBJ2-6, is GAGVSQSPSNKVTEKGKDVELRCDPISGHTALYWYRQSLGQGLEFLIYFQGNSAPDKSGLPSDRFSAERTGGSVSTLTIQRTQQEDSAVYLCASSSVSGANVLTFGAGSRLTVL.

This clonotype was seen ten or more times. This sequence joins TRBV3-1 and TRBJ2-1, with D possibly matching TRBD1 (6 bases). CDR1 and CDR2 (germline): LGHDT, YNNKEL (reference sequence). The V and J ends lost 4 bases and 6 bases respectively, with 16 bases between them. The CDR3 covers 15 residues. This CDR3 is CASSPYLQGSNEQFF. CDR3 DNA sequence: TGTGCCAGCAGCCCCTATCTACAGGGCTCCAATGAGCAGTTCTTC.

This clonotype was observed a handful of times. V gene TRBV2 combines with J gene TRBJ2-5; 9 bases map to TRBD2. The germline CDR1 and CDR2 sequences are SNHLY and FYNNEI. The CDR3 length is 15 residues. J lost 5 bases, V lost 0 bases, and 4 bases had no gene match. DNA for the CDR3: TGTGCCAGCAGTGAAGCGAGCGGGGGGACCGAGACCCAGTACTTC. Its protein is CASSEASGGTETQYF.

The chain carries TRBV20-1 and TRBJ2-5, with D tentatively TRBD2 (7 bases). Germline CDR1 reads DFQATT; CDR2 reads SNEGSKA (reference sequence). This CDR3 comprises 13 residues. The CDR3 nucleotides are TGCAGCGCCCTGGGGGGGCGGGGAGAGACCCAGTACTTC. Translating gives CSALGGRGETQYF.